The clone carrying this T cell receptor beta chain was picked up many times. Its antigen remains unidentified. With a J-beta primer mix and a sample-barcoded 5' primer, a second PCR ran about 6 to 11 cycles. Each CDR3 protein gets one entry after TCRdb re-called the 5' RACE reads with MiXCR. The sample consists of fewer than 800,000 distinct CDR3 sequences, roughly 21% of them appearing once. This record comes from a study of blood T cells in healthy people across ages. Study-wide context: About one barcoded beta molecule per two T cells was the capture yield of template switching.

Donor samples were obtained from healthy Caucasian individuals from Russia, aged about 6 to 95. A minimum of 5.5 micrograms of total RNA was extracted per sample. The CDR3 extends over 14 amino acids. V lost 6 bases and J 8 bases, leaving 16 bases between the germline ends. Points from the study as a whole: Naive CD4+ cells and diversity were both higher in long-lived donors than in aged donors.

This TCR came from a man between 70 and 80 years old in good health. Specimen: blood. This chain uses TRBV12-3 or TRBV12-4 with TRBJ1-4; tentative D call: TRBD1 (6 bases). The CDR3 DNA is TGTGCCAGCAGACTCCCGGGGGCAGGGGAAAAACTGTTTTTT. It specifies CASRLPGAGEKLFF.